Each of the 24 T cell receptor beta chains below was sequenced from the same sample in a study of T cell responses to AZD1222 COVID-19 vaccine. Clones were sequenced by immunoSEQ multiplex PCR, and TCRdb holds only the in-frame ones, with some missing. The data contain more than 100,000 clones, 88% of them singletons. The material sequenced was peripheral blood, taken on day 0 of AZD1222 vaccination. Receptors originate from an adult in good health.

The chain combines TRBV5-1 with TRBJ1-2; 10 bases fit TRBD1. Losses at the gene ends were 0 bases for V and 12 bases for J; bases not matched to a gene: 14. Germline V CDR1 and CDR2: SGHRS, YFSETQ. The CDR3 is made up of 16 amino acids. DNA for the CDR3: TGCGCCAGCAGCTTGGGATTGTTCAATGGGGACAGGGGAAACACCTTC. It codes for CASSLGLFNGDRGNTF.

The gene calls are TRBV3-1 (or the pseudogene TRBV3-2) and TRBJ1-1, with D unclear. The length of the CDR3 is 14 residues. Trimming took off 2 bases at V and 4 bases at J, with 11 bases between the two ends. Germline-derived CDR1 and CDR2 are LGHDT and YNNKEL (reference sequence). The CDR3 here is CASSQSHIGTEAFF. CDR3 coding DNA: TGTGCCAGCAGCCAATCCCACATCGGCACTGAAGCTTTCTTT.

This chain joins TRBV19 and TRBJ2-7; 8 bases are shared with TRBD2. This CDR3 comprises 13 residues. Germline loops: CDR1 LNHDA, CDR2 SQIVND (reference sequence). The V and J ends lost 6 bases and 6 bases, in that order; junction bases with no gene match: 7. This CDR3 reads CASRAGAYSEQYF. CDR3 nucleotide sequence: TGTGCCAGTAGAGCGGGAGCCTATAGCGAGCAGTACTTC.

This chain uses TRBV24-1 with TRBJ2-3, with D perhaps matching TRBD1 or TRBD2 (5 bases each). Trimming left V 9 bases short and J 7 bases short, with 16 bases between. This CDR3 has 13 residues. Germline CDR1 and CDR2: KGHDR and SFDVKD. The CDR3: CATSRSPGHTQYF. DNA of the CDR3: TGTGCCACCTCCCGATCTCCGGGGCATACGCAGTATTTT.

This chain connects TRBV5-1 to TRBJ1-1; D remains unclear. Germline assignment: CDR1 SGHRS and CDR2 YFSETQ. This CDR3 is 14 amino acids long. Trimming took off 1 base at V and 0 bases at J, with 7 bases between the two ends. The CDR3 sequence: CASSLQVVNTEAFF. The CDR3 bases are TGCGCCAGCAGCTTGCAGGTCGTGAACACTGAAGCTTTCTTT.

The chain employs TRBV7-9 and TRBJ1-3; 7 bases agree with TRBD1. Trimming at V came to 1 base and at J to 0 bases, leaving 6 bases not matched to a gene. The V gene's germline CDR1 is SEHNR and CDR2 FQNEAQ (reference sequence). CDR3 length equals 17 residues. CDR3 region: CASSLGGDSLSGNTIYF. CDR3 nucleotides: TGTGCCAGCAGCTTAGGAGGGGACAGTCTCTCTGGAAACACCATATATTTT.

The CDR3 protein is CASSPRGSYAGEQFF. CDR3 bases: TGTGCCAGCAGCCCCCGGGGGAGCTACGCGGGTGAGCAGTTCTTC. The rearrangement links TRBV7-8 to TRBJ2-1; possible D gene TRBD2, 6 bases. V was clipped by 5 bases and J by 9 bases, with 20 bases between them. The germline V gene encodes CDR1 SGHVS and CDR2 FQNEAQ. This CDR3 comprises 15 residues.

The J gene is TRBJ1-2, the V gene TRBV7-2; a possible D gene is TRBD1 (5 bases). The CDR3 extends over 13 amino acids. CDR1 and CDR2 from the germline V gene are SGHTA and FQGNSA. Trimming cost V 3 bases and J 5 bases, with 10 bases left between them. The CDR3 sequence is CASSFSGGYGYTF. The CDR3 bases are TGTGCCAGCAGCTTTTCGGGGGGGTATGGCTACACCTTC.

The chain employs TRBV5-1 and TRBJ2-1; the D gene is possibly TRBD2 (6 bases). The length of the CDR3 is 16 residues. V was clipped by 3 bases and J by 0 bases, with 13 bases between them. CDR1 is SGHRS and CDR2 is YFSETQ in the germline V gene. CDR3 DNA: TGCGCCAGCAGCTGGACTCTAGCGTCCTCCTACAATGAGCAGTTCTTC. This gives the protein CASSWTLASSYNEQFF.

V gene TRBV6-1 combines with J gene TRBJ1-5; D not certain. The germline CDR1 and CDR2 sequences are MNHNS and SASEGT. The CDR3 has 14 amino acids. Trimming took off 0 bases at V and 5 bases at J, with 8 bases between the two ends. The chain's CDR3 is CASSEANPDQPQHF. In DNA form, the CDR3 reads TGTGCCAGCAGTGAAGCGAATCCTGATCAGCCCCAGCATTTT.

The chain joins TRBV6-5 to TRBJ2-3; D is unclear. V lost 2 bases, J lost 1 base, and 10 bases lay in between. CDR1 and CDR2 (germline): MNHEY, SVGAGI. The CDR3 covers 15 residues. The CDR3 spells CASSYASYGTDTQYF. CDR3 nucleotide sequence: TGTGCCAGCAGTTACGCCAGTTATGGCACAGATACGCAGTATTTT.

The V call is TRBV18, the J call TRBJ2-5; maybe TRBD1 (5 bases). Germline CDR1 KGHSH, CDR2 LQKENI. The length of the CDR3 is 15 residues. V shed 0 bases and J shed 1 base, with 9 bases lying between them. As DNA, the CDR3 is TGTGCCAGCTCACCACCAGCAGGGCCCCAAGAGACCCAGTACTTC. It is translated as CASSPPAGPQETQYF.

The chain joins TRBV24-1 to TRBJ2-6; D not resolved. The CDR3 is 15 residues long. Germline V gives CDR1 KGHDR, CDR2 SFDVKD. V lost 9 bases to trimming and J lost 1 base, with 12 bases between them. The CDR3 sequence: CATGPRQSGANVLTF. Here the CDR3 DNA reads TGTGCCACCGGGCCCAGGCAGTCTGGGGCCAACGTCCTGACTTTC.

This clone was found once. The V call is TRBV9, the J call TRBJ2-1; D unresolved. The germline V gene has CDR1 SGDLS and CDR2 YYNGEE. CDR3 size: 10 residues. V was trimmed by 6 bases and J by 8 bases, leaving 6 bases between them. CDR3 bases: TGTGCCAGCACTCTGGATGAGCAGTTCTTC. Protein sequence: CASTLDEQFF.

The chain combines TRBV29-1 with TRBJ1-6, with D unresolved. Germline V gene data show CDR1 as SQVTM and CDR2 as ANQGSEA. This CDR3 contains 11 residues. The CDR3 reads CMVRFNSPLHF. CDR3 nucleotide sequence: TGCATGGTAAGATTTAATTCACCCCTCCACTTT.

This rearrangement joins TRBV3-1 (or the pseudogene TRBV3-2) to TRBJ2-4; TRBD2 might be the D (7 bases). Germline V CDR1 and CDR2: LGHDT, YNNKEL (reference sequence). The V and J ends lost 4 bases and 7 bases respectively, with 17 bases between them. CDR3 size: 15 residues. The CDR3 nucleotides read TGTGCCAGCAGCCTCACCGCTGGGAGGGGGAACATTCAGTACTTC. This codes for CASSLTAGRGNIQYF.

This sequence joins TRBV6-5 and TRBJ2-7, with D uncertain. The CDR3 loop spans 15 amino acids. Trimming pared 0 bases from V and 2 bases from J, leaving 11 bases between. Germline CDR1 is MNHEY and CDR2 is SVGAGI. The CDR3 loop is CASSYSSNRPYEQYF. As DNA, the CDR3 is TGTGCCAGCAGTTACTCGAGTAACCGACCCTACGAGCAGTACTTC.

The chain links TRBV5-1 to TRBJ2-3; 7 bases align to TRBD2. The trim removed 5 bases at V and 2 bases at J, leaving 5 bases unmatched. The germline CDR1 and CDR2 sequences are SGHRS and YFSETQ. The CDR3 length is 14 residues. CDR3 DNA sequence: TGCGCCAGCAGACTAGCGTTAGCCACAGATACGCAGTATTTT. This sequence encodes CASRLALATDTQYF.

A single count supports this clone. The chain uses TRBV28 and TRBJ1-5; 9 bases map to TRBD1. CDR3 length: 13 amino acids. J gave up 3 bases and V 8 bases, and 2 bases lay outside the gene matches. CDR1 and CDR2 (germline): MDHEN, SYDVKM. CDR3 bases: TGTGCCAGCGGGACAGGGTTCAATCAGCCCCAGCATTTT. Protein sequence: CASGTGFNQPQHF.

This clone is categorized as medium-sized (0.01 to 0.1%). The rearrangement joins TRBV7-9 to TRBJ1-3; D is unresolved. The CDR3 is 10 residues long. Trimming removed 8 bases at V and 6 bases at J, with 5 bases between. CDR1 and CDR2 (germline): SEHNR, FQNEAQ (reference sequence). CDR3 DNA: TGTGCCAGCTACGCAAACACCATATATTTT. This codes for CASYANTIYF.

This sequence joins TRBV5-5 and TRBJ1-5; the match to TRBD1 covers 8 bases. The CDR3 is made up of 15 amino acids. The junction had 6 bases not matched to a gene; V was cut back by 0 bases and J by 7 bases. Per germline, CDR1 SGHKS and CDR2 YYEKEE (reference sequence). The CDR3 nucleotides are TGTGCCAGCAGCTTGGTAGGACAGGGCGGACAGCCCCAGCATTTT. Its translation is CASSLVGQGGQPQHF.

The J gene is TRBJ1-2, the V gene TRBV9; D is ambiguous. The CDR3 covers 14 residues. Germline values: CDR1 SGDLS, CDR2 YYNGEE. V lost 3 bases and J 4 bases, leaving 13 bases between the germline ends. The CDR3, as DNA: TGTGCCAGCAGCGCAGATCCAGAAAGCTATGGCTACACCTTC. Amino acid sequence: CASSADPESYGYTF. The full variable domain, with the rest looked up from reference TRBV9 and TRBJ1-2, is DSGVTQTPKHLITATGQRVTLRCSPRSGDLSVYWYQQSLDQGLQFLIQYYNGEERAKGNILERFSAQQFPDLHSELNLSSLELGDSALYFCASSADPESYGYTFGSGTRLTVV.

This chain joins TRBV9 and TRBJ1-3; D unresolved. The V end was cut by 0 bases, the J end by 0 bases, with 10 bases between. CDR1 is SGDLS, CDR2 YYNGEE, per germline. The CDR3 is made up of 16 amino acids. The CDR3 DNA reads as TGTGCCAGCAGCGTAGGGGGTAGACTCTCTGGAAACACCATATATTTT. As protein: CASSVGGRLSGNTIYF.

V usage is TRBV10-3 and J usage is TRBJ1-2, with TRBD1 identical over 11 bases. Germline assignment: CDR1 ENHRY and CDR2 SYGVKD. The CDR3 consists of 13 residues. The trim removed 6 bases at V and 8 bases at J, leaving 5 bases unmatched. As DNA, the CDR3 is TGTGCCATCAGCACCGGGACAGGGGGAGGCTACACCTTC. Amino acids: CAISTGTGGGYTF.